At least ten counts were recorded for the clone carrying this TCR beta chain. The CDR3 runs 14 residues. Germline V CDR1 and CDR2: SGHVS, FQNEAQ. V gave up 1 base and J gave up 4 bases, with 10 bases separating them. TCRdb re-called the 5' RACE reads with MiXCR, one entry per CDR3 protein. The profile shows about 630,000 distinct CDR3 sequences, 9% to 15% of them singletons. The data were taken from a study of T cells after yellow fever vaccination. The specimen was PBMCs, collected on the day of the yellow fever booster vaccination. The V gene is TRBV7-8, the J gene TRBJ2-5, with a tentative D call TRBD1 (5 bases). The clonotype originates from a young man who received the YFV17D yellow fever vaccine. Here the CDR3 DNA reads TGTGCCAGCAGCTTAGGCGGCAGGGCAGAGACCCAGTACTTC. It yields the protein CASSLGGRAETQYF. Supplemented by reference TRBV7-8 and TRBJ2-5, the full variable domain reads GAGVSQSPRYKVAKRGQDVALRCDPISGHVSLFWYQQALGQGPEFLTYFQNEAQLDKSGLPSDRFFAERPEGSVSTLKIQRTQQEDSAVYLCASSLGGRAETQYFGPGTRLLVL.